This is a list of T cell receptor beta chains from one sample in a study of T cells in Graves' hyperthyroidism and ophthalmopathy. TCRdb reprocessed the multiplex PCR reads via MiXCR and lists one record per CDR3 protein. The sample carries about 560,000 distinct CDR3 sequences, under 60% recorded once. What was sequenced was peripheral blood or thyroid tissue (not recorded which). The receptors come from a woman in her late teens or twenties with Graves' hyperthyroidism. Each CDR3 is given with its conserved first and last residue. Fields, in order: CDR3 length, clone size, J gene, V gene, D gene, CDR3 protein, CDR3 DNA. The D gene is left open where the match is weak. Some rows have no size entry. The others give once, few or many, or a class for an expanded clone.

cdr3_length: 16
clone_size: -
j_call: TRBJ2-5
v_call: TRBV7-6
d_call: TRBD1
cdr3_aa: CASSLVSGQAAETQYF
cdr3_nt: TGTGCCAGCAGCTTAGTATCGGGACAGGCGGCAGAGACCCAGTACTTC

cdr3_length: 15
clone_size: -
j_call: TRBJ2-7
v_call: TRBV2
d_call: TRBD2
cdr3_aa: CASSVLAGMRDEQYF
cdr3_nt: TGTGCCAGCAGTGTCCTAGCGGGAATGCGTGACGAGCAGTACTTC

cdr3_length: 13
clone_size: -
j_call: TRBJ2-5
v_call: TRBV29-1
d_call: -
cdr3_aa: CSGSGASEETQYF
cdr3_nt: TGCAGCGGTAGCGGTGCTAGCGAAGAGACCCAGTACTTC

cdr3_length: 14
clone_size: -
j_call: TRBJ1-1
v_call: TRBV20-1
d_call: -
cdr3_aa: CSARDMGQNLEAFF
cdr3_nt: TGCAGTGCTAGAGATATGGGCCAAAACCTTGAAGCTTTCTTT

cdr3_length: 15
clone_size: many
j_call: TRBJ2-6
v_call: TRBV10-3
d_call: -
cdr3_aa: CASTTRSSGANVLTF
cdr3_nt: TGTGCCAGCACCACGCGTAGCTCTGGGGCCAACGTCCTGACTTTC

cdr3_length: 14
clone_size: -
j_call: TRBJ1-5
v_call: TRBV11-2
d_call: TRBD1
cdr3_aa: CASSTDRGLQPQHF
cdr3_nt: TGTGCCAGCAGCACAGACAGGGGGCTTCAGCCCCAGCATTTT

cdr3_length: 10
clone_size: -
j_call: TRBJ2-5
v_call: TRBV10-3
d_call: -
cdr3_aa: CAAGQETQYF
cdr3_nt: TGTGCCGCCGGACAGGAGACCCAGTACTTC

cdr3_length: 15
clone_size: -
j_call: TRBJ2-7
v_call: TRBV7-9
d_call: TRBD2
cdr3_aa: CASSFTSGRAHEQYF
cdr3_nt: TGTGCCAGCAGTTTTACTAGCGGGAGGGCCCACGAGCAGTACTTC

cdr3_length: 12
clone_size: many
j_call: TRBJ1-1
v_call: TRBV11-2
d_call: -
cdr3_aa: CASSLDYTEAFF
cdr3_nt: TGTGCCAGCAGCTTAGATTACACTGAAGCTTTCTTT

cdr3_length: 16
clone_size: -
j_call: TRBJ2-5
v_call: TRBV24-1
d_call: -
cdr3_aa: CATSDGRDGIEETQYF
cdr3_nt: TGTGCCACCAGTGATGGCCGGGACGGGATCGAAGAGACCCAGTACTTC

cdr3_length: 16
clone_size: few
j_call: TRBJ1-2
v_call: TRBV7-9
d_call: -
cdr3_aa: CASSSQGGGFNYGYTF
cdr3_nt: TGTGCCAGCAGCTCCCAGGGAGGAGGGTTTAACTATGGCTACACCTTC

cdr3_length: 13
clone_size: -
j_call: TRBJ2-7
v_call: TRBV20-1
d_call: -
cdr3_aa: CSALGFSDYEQYF
cdr3_nt: TGCAGTGCGCTGGGATTTAGCGACTACGAGCAGTACTTC

cdr3_length: 14
clone_size: -
j_call: TRBJ1-5
v_call: TRBV19
d_call: -
cdr3_aa: CASTPDNYNQPQHF
cdr3_nt: TGTGCCAGCACCCCCGACAATTACAATCAGCCCCAGCATTTT

cdr3_length: 13
clone_size: -
j_call: TRBJ2-7
v_call: TRBV5-1
d_call: TRBD1
cdr3_aa: CASTGTEDYEQYF
cdr3_nt: TGCGCCAGCACCGGGACAGAGGACTACGAGCAGTACTTC

cdr3_length: 14
clone_size: -
j_call: TRBJ1-3
v_call: TRBV7-9
d_call: -
cdr3_aa: CASWRAETGNTIYF
cdr3_nt: TGTGCCAGCTGGAGAGCCGAGACAGGAAACACCATATATTTT

cdr3_length: 14
clone_size: -
j_call: TRBJ2-7
v_call: TRBV5-4
d_call: -
cdr3_aa: CASSGGGQGYEQYF
cdr3_nt: TGTGCCAGCAGCGGGGGGGGCCAGGGGTACGAGCAGTACTTC